Sequencing of this TCR beta chain was carried out in a study of T cells in Graves' hyperthyroidism and ophthalmopathy. CDR3 size: 13 residues. CDR1 and CDR2 from the germline V gene are MNHEY and SVGAGI. Trimming removed 6 bases from V and 1 base from J, with 9 bases in between. Researchers took RNA transcripts and amplified the TCR beta CDR3 regions from them. First-round RT-PCR targeting the TCR CDR3 was performed with the HTBI primer set. Using its own MiXCR run on the multiplex PCR reads, TCRdb lists one record per CDR3 protein. The repertoire holds about 840,000 distinct CDR3 sequences, around 39% seen once, with 8.9% in the top ten.

The chain uses TRBV6-5 and TRBJ1-1; D unclear. This clonotype originated in a man aged 18 to 35 with Graves' hyperthyroidism. Sequenced: blood. Written as DNA, the CDR3 is TGTGCCAGCAGATTTTTGGAGAACACTGAAGCTTTCTTT. Encoded protein: CASRFLENTEAFF.